This T cell receptor beta chain was sequenced in a study of cytomegalovirus exposure and HLA in healthy donors. After removal of 0 bases from V and 3 bases from J, the junction contained 1 base not matched to a gene. The V gene's germline CDR1 is MNHEY and CDR2 SVGAGI. The CDR3 sequence is 14 residues long. This PCR relied on a set of 60 Vbeta primers and 13 Jbeta primers. The method was immunoSEQ multiplex PCR; TCRdb's version includes in-frame clones alone and lacks a portion of them. The sample totals roughly 40,000 clones; its top ten clones hold over 1%. The genes are TRBV6-5 and TRBJ1-1; TRBD1 aligns across 7 bases. The specimen was PBMCs. The sequence was collected from a man aged 25 to 45 in good health and CMV-seronegative. The CDR3 region is CASSYSRGYTEAFF. CDR3 DNA: TGTGCCAGCAGTTACTCCAGGGGGTACACTGAAGCTTTCTTT.